Given below is one T cell receptor beta chain in context. Because the CDR3 is missing its conserved closing phenylalanine or tryptophan, this is likely a read error. The limits of the CDR3 on the DNA are not certain, so only TCRdb's listed CDR3 is given. The CDR3 totals 11 residues, both ends included. CDR1 and CDR2 (germline): GTSNPN, SVGIG (reference sequence). These data originate in a study of blood T cell repertoires in COVID-19. Measured with immunoSEQ multiplex PCR; TCRdb has only the in-frame clones, and not every one. The sample comprises hundreds of thousands of clones, under 95% of which are singletons, and roughly 3.5% rests with the top ten.

The sequenced material came from peripheral blood. The rearrangement joins TRBV30 to TRBJ2-7; TRBD1, as called in the table, went unchecked against the DNA. The clonotype was recovered from a woman between 18 and 30 years old who had recovered from COVID-19. The CDR3 spells CAWSVGTGYFL.